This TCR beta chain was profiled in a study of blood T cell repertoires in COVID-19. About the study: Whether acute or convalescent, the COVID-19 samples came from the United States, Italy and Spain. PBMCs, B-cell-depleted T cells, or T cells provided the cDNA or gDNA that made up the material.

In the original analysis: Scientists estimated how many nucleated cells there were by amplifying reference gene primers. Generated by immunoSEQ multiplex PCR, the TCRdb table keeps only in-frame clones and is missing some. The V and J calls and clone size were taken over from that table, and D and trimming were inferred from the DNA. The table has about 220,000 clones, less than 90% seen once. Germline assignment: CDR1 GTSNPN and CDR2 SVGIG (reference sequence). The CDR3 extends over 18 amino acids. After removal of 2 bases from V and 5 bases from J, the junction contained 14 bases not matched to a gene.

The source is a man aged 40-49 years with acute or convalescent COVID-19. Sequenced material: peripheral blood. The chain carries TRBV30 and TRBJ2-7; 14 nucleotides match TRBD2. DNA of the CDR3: TGTGCCTGGAGTCTGGGACTAGCGGGGGCTCATCCCTACCACGAGCAGTACTTC. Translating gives CAWSLGLAGAHPYHEQYF. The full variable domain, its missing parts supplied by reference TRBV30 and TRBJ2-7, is SQTIHQWPATLVQPVGSPLSLECTVEGTSNPNLYWYRQAAGRGLQLLFYSVGIGQISSEVPQNLSASRPQDRQFILSSKKLLLSDSGFYLCAWSLGLAGAHPYHEQYFGPGTRLTVT.